Below are 4 T cell receptor beta chains sequenced from a single sample in a study of blood T cell repertoires in COVID-19. Produced via immunoSEQ multiplex PCR; TCRdb's table is partial and in-frame only. The table includes tens of thousands of clones, around 80% detected once. Sequenced sample: peripheral blood. Source of these receptors: a man in his 70s with acute or convalescent COVID-19.

J is TRBJ1-5 and V is TRBV5-1; 8 nucleotides line up with TRBD1. The CDR3 length is 13 residues. The V gene's germline CDR1 is SGHRS and CDR2 YFSETQ. The V gene end was trimmed by 4 bases and the J gene end by 8 bases; junction bases not matched to a gene: 5. CDR3 loop: CASSRDRGEPQHF. The DNA for the CDR3 is TGCGCCAGCAGCCGCGACAGGGGTGAGCCCCAGCATTTT. The variable domain in full, with the rest retrieved from reference TRBV5-1 and TRBJ1-5, is KAGVTQTPRYLIKTRGQQVTLSCSPISGHRSVSWYQQTPGQGLQFLFEYFSETQRNKGNFPGRFSGRQFSNSRSEMNVSTLELGDSALYLCASSRDRGEPQHFGDGTRLSIL.

V is TRBV28 and J is TRBJ1-1; the D is unclear. CDR1 and CDR2 from the germline V gene are MDHEN and SYDVKM. The CDR3 is 11 residues long. The V and J ends lost 5 bases and 1 base respectively, with 2 bases between them. CDR3 loop: CASSRNTEAFF. CDR3 DNA sequence: TGTGCCAGCAGTCGGAACACTGAAGCTTTCTTT.

The chain recombines TRBV10-3 with TRBJ1-2; the D is unclear. Germline V gene sequence: CDR1 ENHRY, CDR2 SYGVKD. V lost 7 bases to trimming and J lost 4 bases, with 13 bases between them. This CDR3 has 13 residues. This CDR3 reads CAIMGGLAYGYTF. CDR3 DNA: TGTGCCATCATGGGAGGCTTGGCCTATGGCTACACCTTC.

The chain joins TRBV3-1 (or the pseudogene TRBV3-2) to TRBJ2-6; D might be TRBD1 (6 bases). The V gene lost 5 bases and the J gene lost 0 bases, with 11 bases spanning the gap. This CDR3 contains 16 residues. Germline values: CDR1 LGHDT, CDR2 YNNKEL (reference sequence). In DNA, the CDR3 is TGTGCCAGCAGCGCGACAGGTTTCTCTGGGGCCAACGTCCTGACTTTC. Translated: CASSATGFSGANVLTF.